The 30 T cell receptor beta chains listed next were all sequenced from one sample in a study of CD8+CD57+ T cells in acquired aplastic anemia. The TCR beta profiling, which covered VDJ combination and CDR3 sequence, was carried out using genomic DNA as the template. TCRdb called the reads again in MiXCR, with one record for every CDR3 protein. The table lists some 180,000 distinct CDR3 sequences, 40% to 55% of them singletons. The sequenced sample consisted of sorted CD4+, CD8+, or CD8+CD57+ T cells (not recorded which) from PBMCs. These receptors all stem from a human donor in good health.

This rearrangement joins TRBV10-3 to TRBJ2-2; TRBD1 matches at 8 bases. V lost 11 bases and J lost 3; bases outside the gene matches: 8. CDR1 and CDR2 from the germline V gene are ENHRY and SYGVKD. The length of the CDR3 is 14 residues. CDR3 sequence reads: CAVSPDRDTGELFF. CDR3 nucleotide sequence: TGTGCCGTATCCCCGGACAGGGACACCGGGGAGCTGTTTTTT.

The chain couples TRBV28 to TRBJ2-3; 7 positions match TRBD2. In germline, CDR1 is MDHEN, CDR2 SYDVKM. V lost 2 bases and J lost 2; bases outside the gene matches: 4. The CDR3 is 15 residues long. The CDR3 loop is CASSLIAGLTDTQYF. CDR3 nucleotide sequence: TGTGCCAGCAGTTTAATAGCGGGCCTCACAGATACGCAGTATTTT.

CDR3 in amino acids: CASSGPGNKYEQYF. The CDR3, as DNA: TGTGCCAGCAGCGGGCCAGGCAACAAATACGAGCAGTACTTC. The V call is TRBV2, the J call TRBJ2-7; no clear D gene. From germline, CDR1 is SNHLY and CDR2 FYNNEI. This CDR3 contains 14 residues. V dropped 6 bases and J dropped 4 bases, with 16 bases sitting between them.

In the case of this clonotype: As the CDR3 is not closed by the conserved phenylalanine or tryptophan, this likely results from a read error. It is unclear where the CDR3 begins or ends on the DNA, so no DNA is shown, and the CDR3 is as TCRdb lists it. The rearrangement joins TRBV20-1 to TRBJ1-1; the DNA was not used to check the table's D call, TRBD1. CDR1 is DFQATT and CDR2 is SNEGSKA in the germline V gene (reference sequence). The CDR3 totals 13 residues, both ends included. This chain's CDR3 is CSATRDRNTEASL.

This clonotype came up many times. This chain uses TRBV29-1 with TRBJ2-5; possibly TRBD1 for D (6 bases). CDR3 length: 14 amino acids. The germline V gene encodes CDR1 SQVTM and CDR2 ANQGSEA. The V and J ends lost 4 bases and 5 bases respectively, with 17 bases between them. CDR3 in DNA: TGCAGCGTTGTCCTGCTGGGGGCGATGGAGACCCAGTACTTC. This sequence encodes CSVVLLGAMETQYF.

The J gene is TRBJ2-6, the V gene TRBV6-1; D gene uncertain. The germline gives CDR1 MNHNS, CDR2 SASEGT. The V gene lost 4 bases and the J gene lost 0 bases, with 7 bases spanning the gap. The CDR3 covers 15 residues. DNA of the CDR3: TGTGCCAGCAGTGCCCCAAACTCTGGGGCCAACGTCCTGACTTTC. This sequence encodes CASSAPNSGANVLTF.

Ten or more counts support this clonotype. This chain joins TRBV19 and TRBJ1-5; 9 nucleotides match TRBD1. In germline, CDR1 is LNHDA, CDR2 SQIVND (reference sequence). V gave up 8 bases and J gave up 6 bases; unmatched junction bases: 5. This CDR3 region has 13 residues. The CDR3 region has the DNA TGTGCCAGTGAGGGGACAGGGAGTCAGCCCCAGCATTTT. This sequence encodes CASEGTGSQPQHF.

The V and J genes are TRBV9 and TRBJ1-2; a possible D gene is TRBD1 (6 bases). The CDR3 covers 14 residues. V was clipped by 3 bases and J by 7 bases, with 16 bases between them. The germline CDR1 and CDR2 sequences are SGDLS and YYNGEE. CDR3 nucleotide sequence: TGTGCCAGCAGCGGCCTACAGGGTGGAGGTGGCTACACCTTC. The encoded protein is CASSGLQGGGGYTF.

The chain couples TRBV4-1 to TRBJ2-5; D gene uncertain. From germline, CDR1 is MGHRA and CDR2 YSYEKL. The V and J ends lost 0 bases and 3 bases respectively, with 5 bases between them. The CDR3 runs to 13 residues. CDR3 coding DNA: TGCGCCAGCAGCCAAGATCCAGAAGAGACCCAGTACTTC. Translation: CASSQDPEETQYF.

The table lists this clonotype with many counts. The chain joins TRBV5-1 to TRBJ2-7; the D call may be TRBD1 or TRBD2 (5 bases each). Germline V lookup: CDR1 SGHRS, CDR2 YFSETQ. The CDR3 sequence is 15 residues long. V was cut by 0 bases and J by 5 bases, with 15 bases left in between. CDR3 region: CASSLAMGDVNEQYF. The CDR3 DNA reads as TGCGCCAGCAGCTTGGCCATGGGGGATGTCAACGAGCAGTACTTC. Using reference TRBV5-1 and TRBJ2-7 for the parts outside the CDR3, the full variable domain is KAGVTQTPRYLIKTRGQQVTLSCSPISGHRSVSWYQQTPGQGLQFLFEYFSETQRNKGNFPGRFSGRQFSNSRSEMNVSTLELGDSALYLCASSLAMGDVNEQYFGPGTRLTVT.

This clonotype was detected many times. The rearrangement uses TRBV20-1 and TRBJ2-7; perhaps TRBD1 as D (5 bases). Trimming left V 0 bases short and J 3 bases short, with 18 bases between. CDR3 length: 16 amino acids. Germline V gene lookup returns CDR1 DFQATT and CDR2 SNEGSKA (reference sequence). The CDR3 sequence: CSARERTVAGLYEQYF. In DNA, the CDR3 is TGCAGTGCTAGAGAACGTACTGTTGCAGGGCTCTACGAGCAGTACTTC.

The chain links TRBV20-1 to TRBJ2-3; 10 bases are a match to TRBD2. Germline assignment: CDR1 DFQATT and CDR2 SNEGSKA (reference sequence). The CDR3 loop spans 14 amino acids. V shed 5 bases, J shed 4 bases, and the junction held 6 bases outside the gene matches. CDR3 sequence: CSAQSGGAADTQYF. In nucleotides, the CDR3 is TGCAGTGCTCAAAGCGGGGGGGCCGCAGATACGCAGTATTTT.

This clonotype has a single count. One base away lies a much larger clone, so this may be a sequencing read error. Here the CDR3 omits its conserved ending phenylalanine or tryptophan, so a read error is the likely source. The chain recombines TRBV6-1 with TRBJ2-2; 13 bases align to TRBD2. Germline V gene sequence: CDR1 MNHNS, CDR2 SASEGT. With 5 bases clipped from V and 2 bases from J, the junction kept 2 bases outside the gene matches. The CDR3 sequence is 16 residues long. CDR3 coding DNA: TGTGCCAGCAGTAGGACTAGCGGGAGTAACACCGGGGAGCTGTTTTGT. Translating gives CASSRTSGSNTGELFC.

There are many counts of this clonotype. The rearrangement links TRBV10-3 to TRBJ2-3; the D gene could be TRBD1 or TRBD2 (6 bases each). The V end was cut by 8 bases, the J end by 3 bases, with 15 bases between. Germline loops: CDR1 ENHRY, CDR2 SYGVKD. This CDR3 region has 14 residues. The CDR3 spells CAISPGARTDTQYF. DNA of the CDR3: TGTGCCATCTCCCCGGGGGCAAGGACAGATACGCAGTATTTT.

This clonotype was counted many times. CDR3 nucleotides: TGTGCCAGCAGCTTAGCCCGGGGCTTTGACACGCAGTATTTT. Translated: CASSLARGFDTQYF. This sequence joins TRBV7-2 and TRBJ2-3, with D perhaps given as TRBD1 or TRBD2 (5 bases each). CDR1 and CDR2 (germline): SGHTA, FQGNSA. The V end lost 0 bases, the J end lost 9 bases, and 13 bases lay between the germline ends. This CDR3 has 14 residues.

This rearrangement joins TRBV16 to TRBJ1-3; D remains ambiguous. Trimming took off 2 bases at V and 0 bases at J, with 8 bases between the two ends. Germline assignment: CDR1 KGHSY and CDR2 FQNENV. The CDR3 has 15 amino acids. As DNA, the CDR3 is TGTGCCAGCAGCCAACTATCTTACTCTGGAAACACCATATATTTT. Its protein is CASSQLSYSGNTIYF.

This clonotype has just a few counts. The chain links TRBV19 to TRBJ2-2; 11 positions match TRBD1. The CDR3 runs 13 residues. Looked up from germline, CDR1 is LNHDA and CDR2 is SQIVND (reference sequence). V shed 7 bases, J shed 6 bases, and the junction held 1 base outside the gene matches. The chain's CDR3 is CASTGQGAGELFF. The CDR3, as DNA: TGTGCCAGTACGGGACAGGGGGCCGGGGAGCTGTTTTTT.

The J gene is TRBJ2-7, the V gene TRBV25-1; 9 bases are a match to TRBD2. Losses at the gene ends were 6 bases for V and 2 bases for J; bases not matched to a gene: 14. Germline CDR1 and CDR2: MGHDK and SYGVNS. CDR3 length: 17 residues. The CDR3 nucleotides are TGTGCCAGCAGCGCTAACACCCCGCGGGGGGGAGCCTACGAGCAGTACTTC. It yields the protein CASSANTPRGGAYEQYF.

This clonotype came up many times. This sequence joins TRBV19 and TRBJ2-3; perhaps D is TRBD1 or TRBD2 (5 bases each). The CDR3 loop spans 15 amino acids. CDR1 LNHDA and CDR2 SQIVND come from the germline V gene (reference sequence). V shed 5 bases and J shed 4 bases, with 16 bases lying between them. DNA of the CDR3: TGTGCCAGTAGTCGCTGGGGCCGAGGGCCAGATACGCAGTATTTT. The encoded protein is CASSRWGRGPDTQYF. The full variable domain, with the rest looked up from reference TRBV19 and TRBJ2-3, is DGGITQSPKYLFRKEGQNVTLSCEQNLNHDAMYWYRQDPGQGLRLIYYSQIVNDFQKGDIAEGYSVSREKKESFPLTVTSAQKNPTAFYLCASSRWGRGPDTQYFGPGTRLTVL.

The rearrangement uses TRBV25-1 and TRBJ2-1, with 12 bases that match TRBD2. V dropped 7 bases and J dropped 9; count of bases not matched to a gene: 7. The CDR3 runs 14 residues. CDR1 is MGHDK, CDR2 SYGVNS, per germline. The CDR3 coding sequence is TGTGCCAGCACGGCTAGCGGGAGGGCCTTTGAGCAGTTCTTC. Translated: CASTASGRAFEQFF.

This clonotype came up many times. The CDR3 here is CASSSGYAGELFF. The CDR3 coding sequence is TGTGCCAGCAGCTCCGGTTACGCCGGGGAGCTGTTTTTT. This chain joins TRBV5-4 and TRBJ2-2, with D hard to call. The CDR3 contains 13 residues. The germline V and J ends were trimmed by 3 bases and 6 bases, with 9 bases remaining between them. The V gene's germline CDR1 is SGHNT and CDR2 YYREEE (reference sequence).

The sample holds a few counts of this clonotype. This chain uses TRBV10-2 with TRBJ2-7; D is ambiguous. Trimming took off 2 bases at V and 2 bases at J, with 10 bases between the two ends. Germline values: CDR1 WSHSY, CDR2 SAAADI. This CDR3 contains 14 residues. The CDR3 region has the DNA TGCGCCAGCAGTGAGAACTTAGCTCCCTACGAGCAGTACTTC. Its translation is CASSENLAPYEQYF.

In the case of this clonotype: Since no conserved phenylalanine or tryptophan closes the CDR3, a read error is the likely cause. The limits of the CDR3 on the DNA are not certain, so only TCRdb's listed CDR3 is given. The CDR3 is CASTRGAGGSNQPQHL. V and J are TRBV9 and TRBJ1-5. With termini counted, the CDR3 has 16 amino acids. Germline V gene sequence: CDR1 SGDLS, CDR2 YYNGEE.

The CDR3 region is CASTTGMNTEAFF. CDR3 in DNA: TGTGCCAGCACGACAGGCATGAACACTGAAGCTTTCTTT. This chain joins TRBV25-1 and TRBJ1-1, with D maybe TRBD1 (6 bases). Germline-derived CDR1 and CDR2 are MGHDK and SYGVNS. The length of the CDR3 is 13 residues. The V gene lost 7 bases and the J gene lost 0 bases, with 9 bases spanning the gap.

The J gene is TRBJ2-1, the V gene TRBV7-8; D possibly corresponds to TRBD1 (5 bases). V lost 5 bases to trimming and J lost 9 bases, with 8 bases between them. The CDR3 sequence is 11 residues long. Germline V gene data show CDR1 as SGHVS and CDR2 as FQNEAQ. The CDR3 here is CASSLGVEQFF. Written as DNA, the CDR3 is TGTGCCAGCAGCCTAGGGGTTGAGCAGTTCTTC.

This clonotype was counted a few times. The chain is built from TRBV19 and TRBJ2-3; D is perhaps TRBD1 or TRBD2 (7 bases each). Between the trimmed V and J ends, which lost 8 bases and 1 base, there was a span of 13 bases. Germline V gene lookup returns CDR1 LNHDA and CDR2 SQIVND (reference sequence). CDR3 length: 14 amino acids. CDR3 amino acids: CASGEGAGTDTQYF. DNA of the CDR3: TGTGCCAGTGGGGAGGGGGCAGGCACAGATACGCAGTATTTT.

At least ten counts were recorded for this clonotype. Since the CDR3 does not end with the conserved phenylalanine or tryptophan, this likely comes from a read error. V gene TRBV7-9 combines with J gene TRBJ2-7; a weak D match, TRBD2 (5 bases). CDR1 and CDR2 from the germline V gene are SEHNR and FQNEAQ (reference sequence). The ends were cut back, 1 base at V and 2 bases at J, with 12 bases in the middle. This CDR3 is 15 amino acids long. The CDR3 spells CASSLGGRKAYEQYS. The CDR3 DNA reads as TGTGCCAGCAGCTTAGGCGGGCGAAAGGCCTACGAGCAGTACTCC.

The chain links TRBV10-1 to TRBJ1-3; D gene uncertain. The CDR3 covers 15 residues. V dropped 5 bases and J dropped 4 bases, with 15 bases sitting between them. The V gene's germline CDR1 is WNHNN and CDR2 SYGVQD (reference sequence). The CDR3 DNA reads as TGCGCCAGCAGTATAACCCCAGGCCGCGGAAACACCATATATTTT. This codes for CASSITPGRGNTIYF.

V gene TRBV24-1 combines with J gene TRBJ1-5; possibly TRBD1 for D (5 bases). The CDR3 covers 16 residues. V was clipped by 9 bases and J by 0 bases, with 17 bases between them. Germline loops: CDR1 KGHDR, CDR2 SFDVKD. This CDR3 is CATPSGAKYSNQPQHF. CDR3 nucleotide sequence: TGTGCCACCCCTAGCGGGGCGAAATATAGCAATCAGCCCCAGCATTTT.

This clonotype has at least ten counts. The rearrangement links TRBV5-1 to TRBJ2-7; the match to TRBD2 covers 9 bases. Germline V gene sequence: CDR1 SGHRS, CDR2 YFSETQ. V shed 0 bases, J shed 7 bases, and the junction held 11 bases outside the gene matches. This CDR3 region has 16 residues. The CDR3 DNA reads TGCGCCAGCAGCTTGGTCCCCGGGACTAGCTCTGGGGAGCAGTACTTC. Amino acid sequence: CASSLVPGTSSGEQYF.